Sequencing of this TCR beta chain was carried out in a study of cytomegalovirus exposure and HLA in healthy donors. Across the study: Roughly 92 million unique TCRs, all from HLA-typed donors, were included in an early release of the data. Study conclusions and caveats: The listing of about 150 TCR beta chains classed them as cytomegalovirus-associated. Association with HLA alleles at 0.05 false discovery rate was found for 16,951 TCR beta sequences in a later analysis. Previously analyzed data showed that most TCR beta V segments were productive at a frequency of about 90% or about 30%.

Trimming took 0 bases from V and 1 from J, leaving 10 bases between them. CDR1 is LGHNA, CDR2 YNFKEQ, per germline. The CDR3 consists of 15 residues. On this clone itself: Its antigen is not identified.

Primers included in the PCR were 60 Vbeta and 13 Jbeta primers. TCRdb keeps only in-frame clones here, not all; method: immunoSEQ multiplex PCR. The sample has some 160,000 clones, around 80% seen once. This chain uses TRBV4-2 with TRBJ2-7; D may be TRBD1 (6 bases). Sequenced material: PBMCs. This sequence was found in a woman in her forties in good health and CMV-seropositive. The CDR3 DNA reads as TGTGCCAGCAGCCAAGAACCGGGACAATCCTACGAGCAGTACTTC. It yields the protein CASSQEPGQSYEQYF.